The rows below give T cell receptor beta chains drawn from one sample of a study of blood T cell repertoires in COVID-19. Here immunoSEQ multiplex PCR was the method, and the copy in TCRdb shows in-frame clones only, minus some. The table has approximately 29,000 clones, 88% seen once; the top ten hold 14%. The sequencing input was peripheral blood. The receptors derive from a human donor with active COVID-19. The donor label of this sample is uncertain. CDR3s include the opening cysteine and the closing phenylalanine or tryptophan. D genes are given only for firm matches. Size tells how often a clone was seen (once, few, many) or the class of an expanded clone, and some rows leave it out.

>TRBV5-1|.|TRBD2|TRBJ2-5
TGCGCCAGCAGCTCCTTTAGCGGGGGGCTTTCAGAGACCCAGTACTTC
CASSSFSGGLSETQYF
>TRBV7-9|.|.|TRBJ2-5
TGTGCCAGCAGCTTAGGGGTGACAGAATGGGCAGAGACCCAGTACTTC
CASSLGVTEWAETQYF
>TRBV19|.|.|TRBJ2-7
TGTGCCAGTAGTACTGAGACATCGACTACCTACGAGCAGTACTTC
CASSTETSTTYEQYF
>TRBV27|few|.|TRBJ1-6
TGTGCCAGCAGTTACGACGGGAATTCACCCCTCCACTTT
CASSYDGNSPLHF
>TRBV20-1|.|TRBD2|TRBJ2-1
TGCAGTGCTAGTAGGGCTAGCGGGGGGGCTGAGCAGTTCTTC
CSASRASGGAEQFF
>TRBV5-4|.|.|TRBJ2-2
TGTGCCAGCAGCTTTGAAACAGGGCCTCAAGGGGAGCTGTTTTTT
CASSFETGPQGELFF
>TRBV11-2|.|.|TRBJ1-1
TGTGCCAGCAGCCTACGGCGGGGGCTGGAAGCTTTCTTT
CASSLRRGLEAFF
>TRBV6-5|.|.|TRBJ1-3
TGTGCCAGCATTAAGGGGTATCTTGGAAACACCATATATTTT
CASIKGYLGNTIYF
>TRBV5-1|.|TRBD1|TRBJ1-2
TGCGCCAGCAGCTTGTGGACAGGGGGCGATGGCTACACCTTC
CASSLWTGGDGYTF
>TRBV6-2/TRBV6-3|.|.|TRBJ1-2
TGTGCCAGCAGTCGTACGGCAGCGGTGTTCGGCTACACCTTC
CASSRTAAVFGYTF
>TRBV5-1|.|.|TRBJ1-5
TGCGCCAGCAGCAGGCGGGGCCGCAATCAGCCCCAGCATTTT
CASSRRGRNQPQHF
>TRBV5-8|.|.|TRBJ1-4
TGTGCCAGCAGCTTGCAGGCCCTCGGTAATGAAAAACTGTTTTTT
CASSLQALGNEKLFF
>TRBV4-1|.|.|TRBJ2-3
TGCGCCAGCAGCCAAGATCTCGGGGGGCGCACAGATACGCAGTATTTT
CASSQDLGGRTDTQYF
>TRBV10-2|.|TRBD1|TRBJ1-2
TGCGCCAGCAGTGAGTTGGGACAGGCTACGGTTGGCTACACCTTC
CASSELGQATVGYTF
>TRBV9|.|.|TRBJ2-2
TGTGCCAGCAGCCCCCGAACCCAGATTAACACCGGGGAGCTGTTTTTT
CASSPRTQINTGELFF
>TRBV19|few|TRBD1|TRBJ2-7
TGTGCCAGTAGTATCGAGACAGGGGACGAGCAGTACTTC
CASSIETGDEQYF
>TRBV7-9|once|TRBD1|TRBJ1-1
TGTGCCAGCAGCTTAGTGGGACAGGGGTCGACTGAAGCTTTCTTT
CASSLVGQGSTEAFF
>TRBV28|.|.|TRBJ1-6
TGTGCCAGCAGTTTCTCCGCGCAGGTTTCATCACCCCTCCACTTT
CASSFSAQVSSPLHF
>TRBV7-2|.|.|TRBJ2-1
TGTGCCAGCAGCTTTGGGGGGTCAAACAATGAGCAGTTCTTC
CASSFGGSNNEQFF
>TRBV7-2|.|.|TRBJ1-2
TGTGCCAGCAGCTTATCAAGTAACCCCTCAGCGGCTGGGGGCTACACCTTC
CASSLSSNPSAAGGYTF
>TRBV5-1|few|TRBD2|TRBJ2-7
TGCGCCAGCAGCCGAACTAGCGGGGGCTCCTACGAGCAGTACTTC
CASSRTSGGSYEQYF
>TRBV12-3/TRBV12-4|once|TRBD2|TRBJ2-7
TGTGCCAGCAGTGGCCTAGCGGGGGACGAGCAGTACTTC
CASSGLAGDEQYF
>TRBV4-1|once|TRBD2|TRBJ2-5
TGCGCCAGCAGCCAAGACCCCAGCGGGGGGGCCGAGACCCAGTACTTC
CASSQDPSGGAETQYF
>TRBV4-1|.|.|TRBJ2-2
TGCGCCAGCAGCCGCGGGGCCTCTAACACCGGGGAGCTGTTTTTT
CASSRGASNTGELFF
>TRBV27|few|TRBD1|TRBJ2-2
TGTGCCAGCACCCTACAGGGGGCTGTCGGGGAGCTGTTTTTT
CASTLQGAVGELFF